This entry lists 17 T cell receptor beta chains sequenced from one sample in a study of T-cell memory formation after mild COVID-19. TCRdb re-called the 5' RACE reads through MiXCR, storing one row per CDR3 protein. In the table there are fewer than 650,000 distinct CDR3 sequences, roughly 17% of which are singletons. Sequences were obtained from PBMCs or a T cell subset sorted from them (not recorded which). All receptors derive from an adult woman who had mild COVID-19 (a few samples of this study predate the infection). Cell type and time point are not known.

The rearrangement joins TRBV7-9 to TRBJ2-3, with 9 bases identical to TRBD1. The CDR3 length is 15 residues. V shed 2 bases, J shed 7 bases, and the junction held 7 bases outside the gene matches. In germline, CDR1 is SEHNR, CDR2 FQNEAQ (reference sequence). CDR3: CASSLTGGEWNTQYF. The CDR3 region has the DNA TGTGCCAGCAGCTTAACAGGGGGCGAGTGGAATACGCAGTATTTT.

The CDR3 loop is CASSPGTSGANEQFF. The CDR3, as DNA: TGTGCCAGCTCACCCGGGACTAGCGGAGCCAATGAGCAGTTCTTC. This chain uses TRBV18 with TRBJ2-1; TRBD2 agrees at 11 bases. The V gene end was trimmed by 3 bases and the J gene end by 6 bases; junction bases not matched to a gene: 4. Germline assignment: CDR1 KGHSH and CDR2 LQKENI. The CDR3 sequence is 15 residues long. The full variable domain, with the rest looked up from reference TRBV18 and TRBJ2-1, is NAGVMQNPRHLVRRRGQEARLRCSPMKGHSHVYWYRQLPEEGLKFMVYLQKENIIDESGMPKERFSAEFPKEGPSILRIQQVVRGDSAAYFCASSPGTSGANEQFFGPGTRLTVL.

There are a few counts of this clonotype. This rearrangement joins TRBV3-1 to TRBJ2-1, with D tentatively TRBD1 (6 bases). CDR3 size: 17 residues. Trimming took off 1 base at V and 4 bases at J, with 17 bases between the two ends. The V gene's germline CDR1 is LGHDT and CDR2 YNNKEL (reference sequence). CDR3 coding DNA: TGTGCCAGCAGCCAAGTAATGGGACACTTAATTTACAATGAGCAGTTCTTC. Amino acid sequence: CASSQVMGHLIYNEQFF.

The chain combines TRBV5-6 with TRBJ2-3; D not resolved. CDR1 and CDR2 (germline): SGHDT, YYEEEE. The CDR3 is 15 residues long. V lost 2 bases to trimming and J lost 1 base, with 11 bases between them. Here the CDR3 reads CASSFRSQRTDTQYF. CDR3 bases: TGTGCCAGCAGCTTTCGATCGCAGCGCACAGATACGCAGTATTTT.

The chain recombines TRBV4-2 with TRBJ2-7; 9 positions agree with TRBD2. The trim removed 0 bases at V and 2 bases at J, leaving 8 bases unmatched. The CDR3 consists of 17 residues. Germline V gene lookup returns CDR1 LGHNA and CDR2 YNFKEQ. The CDR3 reads CASSQESPGGRAYEQYF. The CDR3 DNA reads TGTGCCAGCAGCCAAGAGTCCCCCGGCGGGAGGGCCTACGAGCAGTACTTC.

J is TRBJ2-7 and V is TRBV10-3; a possible D gene is TRBD2 (6 bases). Germline V gene data show CDR1 as ENHRY and CDR2 as SYGVKD. The germline V and J ends were trimmed by 6 bases and 3 bases, with 18 bases remaining between them. The CDR3 consists of 15 residues. CDR3 sequence reads: CAISDLAAGHYEQYF. CDR3 DNA: TGTGCCATCAGCGATCTCGCGGCGGGGCACTACGAGCAGTACTTC.

The V and J genes are TRBV7-9 and TRBJ1-2; D not certain. V lost 1 base and J 13 bases, leaving 10 bases between the germline ends. CDR3 length: 11 residues. The germline CDR1 and CDR2 sequences are SEHNR and FQNEAQ (reference sequence). The CDR3 here is CASSLGGPRTF. DNA for the CDR3: TGTGCCAGCAGCTTAGGTGGACCCCGCACCTTC.

The chain carries TRBV7-6 and TRBJ2-2; 11 nucleotides line up with TRBD2. CDR1 is SGHVS, CDR2 FNYEAQ, per germline. The CDR3 totals 18 residues. After removal of 2 bases from V and 0 bases from J, the junction contained 5 bases not matched to a gene. In nucleotides, the CDR3 is TGTGCCAGCAGCTTAATAGCTAGCGGGAGGTCGAACACCGGGGAGCTGTTTTTT. Its translation is CASSLIASGRSNTGELFF.

Only a few counts were recorded for this clonotype. V gene TRBV20-1 combines with J gene TRBJ2-1, with TRBD2 matching over 7 bases. J gave up 4 bases and V 3 bases, and 9 bases lay outside the gene matches. Germline CDR1 DFQATT, CDR2 SNEGSKA (reference sequence). The CDR3 length is 15 residues. The CDR3 DNA is TGCAGTGCTAGGACGAGCGGGGATTATTACAATGAGCAGTTCTTC. Translation gives CSARTSGDYYNEQFF.

The V and J genes are TRBV7-8 and TRBJ1-2; D remains unclear. V lost 1 base to trimming and J lost 0 bases, with 6 bases between them. This CDR3 spans 14 amino acids. Germline lookup yields CDR1 SGHVS and CDR2 FQNEAQ. The CDR3, as DNA: TGTGCCAGCAGCTTAGTTCGGTCTAACTATGGCTACACCTTC. Its translation is CASSLVRSNYGYTF.

In its sample, this clonotype was seen many times. The rearrangement uses TRBV23-1 and TRBJ2-2, with D perhaps TRBD2 (5 bases). TRBV23-1 is an ORF, with its function uncertain. The CDR3 is 19 amino acids. Between the trimmed V and J ends, which lost 4 bases and 0 bases, there was a span of 21 bases. This CDR3 reads CASSPQRRDDFANTGELFF. The CDR3, as DNA: TGCGCCAGCAGTCCCCAGCGGCGAGACGATTTCGCGAACACCGGGGAGCTGTTTTTT.

The chain joins TRBV12-3 or TRBV12-4 to TRBJ1-6; a possible D gene is TRBD1 (5 bases). V lost 7 bases and J 10 bases, leaving 14 bases between the germline ends. This CDR3 comprises 13 residues. The chain's CDR3 is CASKLMGVSPLHF. As DNA, the CDR3 is TGTGCCAGCAAGCTCATGGGGGTCTCACCCCTCCACTTT.

J is TRBJ1-2 and V is TRBV4-1; TRBD1 might be the D (6 bases). Trimming removed 0 bases at V and 5 bases at J, with 13 bases between. Per germline, CDR1 MGHRA and CDR2 YSYEKL. The CDR3 extends over 15 amino acids. CDR3 in DNA: TGCGCCAGCAGCCAAGAGGGGGCAGGGAAATATGGCTACACCTTC. Translated, it gives CASSQEGAGKYGYTF.

The chain has TRBV5-1 and TRBJ2-5; maybe TRBD2 (5 bases). V was shortened by 5 bases and J by 5 bases, with 10 bases between the two germline ends. The CDR3 is made up of 12 amino acids. Germline V gene sequence: CDR1 SGHRS, CDR2 YFSETQ. CDR3 region: CASRSGGETQYF. Written as DNA, the CDR3 is TGCGCCAGCAGGAGTGGCGGGGAGACCCAGTACTTC.

This clonotype was counted only a few times. V and J are TRBV9 and TRBJ2-3; D may be TRBD2 (6 bases). The V end lost 7 bases, the J end lost 0 bases, and 21 bases lay between the germline ends. Looked up from germline, CDR1 is SGDLS and CDR2 is YYNGEE. This CDR3 region has 17 residues. The CDR3 protein is CASGELLGLSSTDTQYF. The CDR3 DNA reads TGTGCCAGCGGAGAACTTTTAGGACTATCTAGCACAGATACGCAGTATTTT.

This clonotype turned up a few times. This rearrangement joins TRBV4-2 to TRBJ2-7, with 7 bases that match TRBD2. Germline assignment: CDR1 LGHNA and CDR2 YNFKEQ. J lost 6 bases, V lost 0 bases, and 8 bases had no gene match. The CDR3 consists of 15 residues. Written as DNA, the CDR3 is TGTGCCAGCAGCCAAGATCGCGGCGGGAGAATCGAGCAGTACTTC. Protein: CASSQDRGGRIEQYF.

This clonotype was seen a few times. J is TRBJ2-3 and V is TRBV12-3 or TRBV12-4; D is undetermined. This CDR3 contains 15 residues. Trimming removed 3 bases from V and 1 base from J, with 11 bases in between. The CDR3 sequence is CASSFSPLRTDTQYF. DNA of the CDR3: TGTGCCAGCAGTTTTTCGCCCCTGCGCACAGATACGCAGTATTTT.